This passage covers 11 T cell receptor beta chains from one sample sequenced in a study of OX40 agonist ivuxolimab in advanced cancers. Only in-frame clones appear in the TCRdb table, and some are missing; sequencing was by immunoSEQ multiplex PCR. The sample has over 65,000 clones, just over 85% seen once; the top ten hold around 2%. The sequencing here drew on CD4+ or CD8+ T cells sorted from blood, taken in a trial of the OX40 agonist ivuxolimab. Every receptor here comes from an adult with an advanced solid tumor such as melanoma, head and neck, liver or kidney cancer.

The chain employs TRBV10-3 and TRBJ1-3, with D tentatively TRBD1 (5 bases). Germline lookup yields CDR1 ENHRY and CDR2 SYGVKD. CDR3 length: 17 amino acids. Trimming stripped 7 bases from V and 0 bases from J, with 19 bases between. This CDR3 reads CAITPNSWGNSGNTIYF. In DNA, the CDR3 is TGTGCCATCACCCCCAACTCATGGGGCAACTCTGGAAACACCATATATTTT.

This clone was recorded once. The chain couples TRBV7-3 to TRBJ2-5; TRBD1 aligns across 8 bases. CDR1 SGHTA and CDR2 FQGTGA come from the germline V gene. CDR3 size: 13 residues. V lost 4 bases, J lost 5 bases, and 3 bases stayed unmatched. The CDR3 loop reads CASSSGGGETQYF. The CDR3 nucleotides are TGTGCCAGCAGCTCAGGGGGCGGGGAGACCCAGTACTTC.

The genes are TRBV6-6 and TRBJ1-3; D gene unclear. This CDR3 contains 12 residues. The germline V gene encodes CDR1 MNHNY and CDR2 SVGAGI (reference sequence). Trimming removed 6 bases from V and 2 bases from J, with 5 bases in between. CDR3 nucleotides: TGTGCCAGCAGCACCGCTGGAAACACCATATATTTT. Its translation is CASSTAGNTIYF.

The chain joins TRBV28 to TRBJ1-5; D unclear. This CDR3 comprises 15 residues. Trimming stripped 5 bases from V and 4 bases from J, with 15 bases between. Per germline, CDR1 MDHEN and CDR2 SYDVKM. The CDR3 nucleotides read TGTGCCAGCAGTGTAGGCGCACAAACTAATCAGCCCCAGCATTTT. This codes for CASSVGAQTNQPQHF.

This chain uses TRBV5-4 with TRBJ2-7; D is unclear. From germline, CDR1 is SGHNT and CDR2 YYREEE (reference sequence). This CDR3 is 13 amino acids long. V was trimmed by 2 bases and J by 6 bases, leaving 12 bases between them. CDR3 in amino acids: CASSLVEVSEQYF. CDR3 nucleotides: TGTGCCAGCAGCTTAGTCGAGGTTTCCGAGCAGTACTTC.

The chain carries TRBV6-5 and TRBJ2-4; the D is unclear. CDR3 size: 14 residues. Germline V gene lookup returns CDR1 MNHEY and CDR2 SVGAGI. Trimming pared 0 bases from V and 6 bases from J, leaving 9 bases between. The CDR3 DNA reads as TGTGCCAGCAGTTACTCGGGAACAGCAAACATTCAGTACTTC. Its protein is CASSYSGTANIQYF.

The V and J genes are TRBV14 and TRBJ2-1; possibly TRBD2 for D (7 bases). The V gene's germline CDR1 is SGHDN and CDR2 FVKESK. V lost 8 bases, J lost 3 bases, and 26 bases lay in between. The CDR3 covers 18 residues. CDR3 amino acids: CASSDSRGQFLGYNEQFF. The CDR3 DNA sequence: TGTGCCAGCTCGGATTCGCGGGGGCAGTTTCTGGGCTACAATGAGCAGTTCTTC.

This clone has only a few counts. The rearrangement joins TRBV19 to TRBJ1-2, with 7 bases fitting TRBD1. The V gene's germline CDR1 is LNHDA and CDR2 SQIVND (reference sequence). V shed 7 bases, J shed 1 base, and the junction held 9 bases outside the gene matches. There are 15 residues in the CDR3. The CDR3 DNA reads as TGTGCCAGTACGGACCGGGACAGCTTTAACTATGGCTACACCTTC. Protein sequence: CASTDRDSFNYGYTF.

The chain recombines TRBV7-2 with TRBJ2-1, with D tentatively TRBD2 (6 bases). CDR1 is SGHTA, CDR2 FQGNSA, per germline. This CDR3 comprises 16 residues. The V and J ends lost 5 bases and 4 bases respectively, with 18 bases between them. The CDR3 DNA reads TGTGCCAGCAGCCGCCCCACGGCGGGGCCGTACAATGAGCAGTTCTTC. It yields the protein CASSRPTAGPYNEQFF.

V gene TRBV5-1 combines with J gene TRBJ1-5; D not resolved. V dropped 2 bases and J dropped 3 bases, with 9 bases sitting between them. The CDR3 runs to 14 residues. CDR1 and CDR2 (germline): SGHRS, YFSETQ. CDR3 residues: CASSFDRTNQPQHF. CDR3 nucleotide sequence: TGCGCCAGCAGCTTCGACCGAACCAATCAGCCCCAGCATTTT. Looking up the rest from reference TRBV5-1 and TRBJ1-5 gives the full variable domain: KAGVTQTPRYLIKTRGQQVTLSCSPISGHRSVSWYQQTPGQGLQFLFEYFSETQRNKGNFPGRFSGRQFSNSRSEMNVSTLELGDSALYLCASSFDRTNQPQHFGDGTRLSIL.

The chain has TRBV9 and TRBJ1-6; D call uncertain. The CDR3 spans 14 residues. Trimming removed 0 bases at V and 5 bases at J, with 6 bases between. Germline V CDR1 and CDR2: SGDLS, YYNGEE. Here the CDR3 reads CASSVGLDNSPLHF. Here the CDR3 DNA reads TGTGCCAGCAGCGTAGGCTTAGATAATTCACCCCTCCACTTT.